Listed below are T cell receptor beta chains from one sample, sequenced in a study of shared clonotypes between healthy human individuals. TCRdb keeps only in-frame clones here, not all; method: immunoSEQ multiplex PCR. Of some 2.4 million clones in the sample, approximately 94% were seen once. The sequencing input was naive CD4+ T cells from PBMCs. The receptors originated from a young man in good health. Some clones in this sample may be carry-over from other donors' samples. CDR3s include the opening cysteine and the closing phenylalanine or tryptophan. D genes are given only for firm matches. Clone size appears in some rows only: once, few, many, or a class for an expanded clone.

D | J | V | size | DNA | CDR3
NA | TRBJ1-1 | TRBV2 | NA | TGTGCCAGCAGGACCGACACTGAAGCTTTCTTT | CASRTDTEAFF
NA | TRBJ1-1 | TRBV28 | NA | TGTGCCAGCAGTTTACTTGGGACACGGCCGAACACTGAAGCTTTCTTT | CASSLLGTRPNTEAFF
TRBD2 | TRBJ2-7 | TRBV2 | NA | TGTGCCAGCAGTGGGTACGGGCTAGCGGGAGTATACGAGCAGTACTTC | CASSGYGLAGVYEQYF
TRBD2 | TRBJ2-1 | TRBV5-1 | NA | TGCGCCAGCAGCTTGGGGCCGGGAGGGTCGAATGAGCAGTTCTTC | CASSLGPGGSNEQFF
NA | TRBJ2-3 | TRBV9 | NA | TGTGCCAGCAGCGTTCGACACTCCCCAATCTCAGATACGCAGTATTTT | CASSVRHSPISDTQYF
NA | TRBJ1-1 | TRBV6-5 | NA | TGTGCCTCCCGAAGGGGCTCCACTGAAGCTTTCTTT | CASRRGSTEAFF
NA | TRBJ2-6 | TRBV19 | NA | TGTGCCAGTAGTATAAGTTCTGTATCTGGGGCCAACGTCCTGACTTTC | CASSISSVSGANVLTF
NA | TRBJ2-7 | TRBV5-5 | NA | TGTGCCAGCAGCTTGGTTTCCGGAAACTCCTACGAGCAGTACTTC | CASSLVSGNSYEQYF
NA | TRBJ1-5 | TRBV19 | NA | TGTGCCAGTACCTTACTGACAAATAGCAATCAGCCCCAGCATTTT | CASTLLTNSNQPQHF
TRBD1 | TRBJ2-7 | TRBV7-2 | NA | TGTGCCAGCAGCTTACGACAGGGCTTCAACGAGCAGTACTTC | CASSLRQGFNEQYF
TRBD1 | TRBJ1-2 | TRBV6-1 | NA | TGTGCCAGCAGTGGTCATACAGGGGATCGGCTTCCCGACACCTTC | CASSGHTGDRLPDTF
NA | TRBJ2-1 | TRBV7-9 | NA | TGTGCCAGCAGCTTAGGTTCATGGGGCTCCTACAATGAGCAGTTCTTC | CASSLGSWGSYNEQFF
NA | TRBJ2-2 | TRBV5-1 | NA | TGCGCCAGCAGCTTTGCGACACGGGCGAACACCGGGGAGCTGTTTTTT | CASSFATRANTGELFF
NA | TRBJ1-1 | TRBV7-3 | NA | TGTGCCAGCAGCCGGTCGGGGCAGGGGAACACTGAAGCTTTCTTT | CASSRSGQGNTEAFF
NA | TRBJ1-1 | TRBV28 | NA | TGTGCCAGCAGTTCAAACAGGGTCATATACACTGAAGCTTTCTTT | CASSSNRVIYTEAFF
NA | TRBJ2-1 | TRBV29-1 | NA | TGCAGCGTTGGTCGGGACCTTGCTCTTAGCTCCTACAATGAGCAGTTCTTC | CSVGRDLALSSYNEQFF
NA | TRBJ2-1 | TRBV15 | NA | TGTGCCACCAGTTATAGACCCTACTCCTACAATGAGCAGTTCTTC | CATSYRPYSYNEQFF
TRBD2 | TRBJ2-7 | TRBV9 | NA | TGTGCCAGCGCCGAGGAAGGACTAGCGGGACCCTACGAGCAGTACTTC | CASAEEGLAGPYEQYF
NA | TRBJ2-2 | TRBV9 | NA | TGTGCCAGCAGCGTCTGGCGGGACCCCGGGGAGCTGTTTTTT | CASSVWRDPGELFF
NA | TRBJ2-7 | TRBV5-4 | NA | TGTGCCAGCAGCTTGCCCATGGACGAGCAGTACTTC | CASSLPMDEQYF
NA | TRBJ1-5 | TRBV5-1 | few | TGCGCCAGCAGCGTCGGTGGGGATGGGACCCAGCATTTT | CASSVGGDGTQHF
NA | TRBJ2-3 | TRBV7-3 | NA | TGTGCCAGCAGCAAAACAGGGATCACAGATACGCAGTATTTT | CASSKTGITDTQYF
NA | TRBJ1-1 | TRBV5-1 | few | TGCGCCAGCAGGCAGAGCATGAACACTGAAGCTTTCTTT | CASRQSMNTEAFF
NA | TRBJ2-3 | TRBV29-1 | NA | TGCAGCGTTGGATCTAGGCTAAGCACAGATACGCAGTATTTT | CSVGSRLSTDTQYF
TRBD2 | TRBJ2-7 | TRBV7-2 | NA | TGTGCCAGCAGCTTAATGGGCGGGAGATTAGGCTACGAGCAGTACTTC | CASSLMGGRLGYEQYF
NA | TRBJ1-1 | TRBV7-9 | NA | TGTGCCAGCAGCCCCATGGGGGTTCCAATGAACACTGAAGCTTTCTTT | CASSPMGVPMNTEAFF
TRBD1 | TRBJ2-4 | TRBV15 | NA | TGTGCCACCAGCCGGGGACAGTCAGACATTCAGTACTTC | CATSRGQSDIQYF
NA | TRBJ2-7 | TRBV6-5 | NA | TGTGCCAGCAGGAAGGGGGAAGGGGTCTCCGAGCAGTACTTC | CASRKGEGVSEQYF
NA | TRBJ1-4 | TRBV7-9 | NA | TGTGCCAGCAGCCTGGGTGAAGAAAAACTGTTTTTT | CASSLGEEKLFF